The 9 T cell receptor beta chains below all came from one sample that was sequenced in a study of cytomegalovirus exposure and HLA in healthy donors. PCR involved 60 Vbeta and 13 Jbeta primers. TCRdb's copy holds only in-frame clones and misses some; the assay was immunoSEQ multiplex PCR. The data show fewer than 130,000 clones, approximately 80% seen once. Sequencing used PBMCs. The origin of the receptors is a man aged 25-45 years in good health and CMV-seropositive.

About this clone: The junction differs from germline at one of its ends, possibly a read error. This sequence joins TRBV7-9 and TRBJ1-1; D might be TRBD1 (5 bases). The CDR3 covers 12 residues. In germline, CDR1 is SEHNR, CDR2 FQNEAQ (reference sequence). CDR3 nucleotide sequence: TGTTCCAGCAGCTTTGAAGGGGCTGAAGCTTTCTTT. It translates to CSSSFEGAEAFF.

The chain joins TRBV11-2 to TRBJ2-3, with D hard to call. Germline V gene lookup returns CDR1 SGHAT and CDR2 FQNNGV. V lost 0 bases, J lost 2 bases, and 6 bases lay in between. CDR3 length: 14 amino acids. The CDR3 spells CASSLDVNTDTQYF. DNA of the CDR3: TGTGCCAGCAGCTTAGATGTTAACACAGATACGCAGTATTTT. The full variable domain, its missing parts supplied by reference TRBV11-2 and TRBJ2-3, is EAGVAQSPRYKIIEKRQSVAFWCNPISGHATLYWYQQILGQGPKLLIQFQNNGVVDDSQLPKDRFSAERLKGVDSTLKIQPAKLEDSAVYLCASSLDVNTDTQYFGPGTRLTVL.

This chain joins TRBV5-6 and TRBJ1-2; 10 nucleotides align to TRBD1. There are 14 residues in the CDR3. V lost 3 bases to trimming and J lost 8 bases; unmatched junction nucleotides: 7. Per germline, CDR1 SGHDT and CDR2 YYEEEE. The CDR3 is CASSSYDRGLGYTF. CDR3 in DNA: TGTGCCAGCAGCTCCTATGACAGGGGGCTCGGCTACACCTTC.

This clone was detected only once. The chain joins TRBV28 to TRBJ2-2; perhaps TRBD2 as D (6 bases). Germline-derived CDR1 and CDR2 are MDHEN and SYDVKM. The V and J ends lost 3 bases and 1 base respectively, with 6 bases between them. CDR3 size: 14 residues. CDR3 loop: CASSFGGNTGELFF. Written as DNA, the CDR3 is TGTGCCAGCAGTTTCGGGGGGAACACCGGGGAGCTGTTTTTT.

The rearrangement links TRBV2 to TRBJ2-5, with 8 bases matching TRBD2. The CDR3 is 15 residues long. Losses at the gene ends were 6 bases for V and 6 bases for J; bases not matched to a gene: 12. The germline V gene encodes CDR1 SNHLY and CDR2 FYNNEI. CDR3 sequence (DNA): TGTGCCAGCAGCCCCGGGGGGGTCTGGGGGAAGACCCAGTACTTC. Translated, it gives CASSPGGVWGKTQYF.

This CDR3 reads CASSSGQGVNGYTF. As DNA, the CDR3 is TGCGCCAGCAGCTCGGGACAGGGGGTAAATGGCTACACCTTC. V gene TRBV5-1 combines with J gene TRBJ1-2; TRBD1 matches at 11 bases. The ends lost 3 bases at V and 6 bases at J; junction bases unmatched: 4. The CDR3 loop spans 14 amino acids. CDR1 is SGHRS and CDR2 is YFSETQ in the germline V gene.

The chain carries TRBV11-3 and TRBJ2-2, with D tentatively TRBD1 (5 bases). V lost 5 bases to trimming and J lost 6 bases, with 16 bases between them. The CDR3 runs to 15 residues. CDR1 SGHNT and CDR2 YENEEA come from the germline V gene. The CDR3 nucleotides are TGTGCCAGCAGCCAAGCCAGGGTTGGGGCCGGGGAGCTGTTTTTT. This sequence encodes CASSQARVGAGELFF.

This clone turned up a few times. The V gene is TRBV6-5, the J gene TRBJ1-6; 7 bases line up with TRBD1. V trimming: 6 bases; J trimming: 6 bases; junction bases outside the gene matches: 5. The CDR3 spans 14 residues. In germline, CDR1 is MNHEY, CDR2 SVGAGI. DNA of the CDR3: TGTGCCAGCAGCCAACAGGGGACTAATTCACCCCTCCACTTT. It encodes CASSQQGTNSPLHF.

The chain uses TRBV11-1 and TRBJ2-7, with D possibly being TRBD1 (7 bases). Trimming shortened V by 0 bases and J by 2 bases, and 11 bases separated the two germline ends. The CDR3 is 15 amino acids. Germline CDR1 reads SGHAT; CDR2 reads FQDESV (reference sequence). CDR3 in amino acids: CASSLAAGGTYEQYF. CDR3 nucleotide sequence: TGTGCCAGCAGCTTAGCGGCAGGGGGGACCTACGAGCAGTACTTC.